This TCR beta chain was found in a study of control samples from healthy donors and cancer patients. This table comes from immunoSEQ multiplex PCR, and its TCRdb copy is limited to in-frame clones, with some not included. The repertoire has tens of thousands of clones, more than 70% of them found once; the top ten carry more than 30%. With 2 bases removed from V and 5 bases from J, the gap between germline ends came to 7 bases. Germline V CDR1 and CDR2: SGHRS, YFSETQ. CDR3 length equals 12 residues. The receptor was derived from a man between 60 and 75 years old with head and neck cancer. Source material: PBMCs. The chain joins TRBV5-1 to TRBJ1-2; D uncertain. The chain's CDR3 is CASSFTTYGYTF. Here the CDR3 DNA reads TGCGCCAGCAGCTTTACTACGTATGGCTACACCTTC.